This TCR beta chain was obtained from a study of blood T cells in healthy people across ages. Study-wide background: Template switching retrieved approximately one barcoded beta molecule for each two T cells. Study conclusions and caveats: Diversity estimates drawn from one million T cells were deemed underestimates.

The V gene lost 4 bases and the J gene lost 2 bases, with 12 bases spanning the gap. There are 13 residues in the CDR3. Germline-derived CDR1 and CDR2 are SQVTM and ANQGSEA. Combining a sample-barcoded 5' primer with a J-beta primer mix, a second PCR ran for about 7 to 11 cycles. TCRdb reprocessed the 5' RACE reads via MiXCR and lists one record per CDR3 protein. This table has roughly 1 million distinct CDR3 sequences, approximately 25% appearing once. A word on this clonotype: What it binds is unknown.

Isolation per sample recovered at least 6 million PBMCs. The data also belong to a second study, concerning T cells of mothers and their children. This second report adds: A few healthy Caucasian mothers gave samples, and so did their six children.

The source material was blood. The chain combines TRBV29-1 with TRBJ2-7; D not resolved. The receptor comes from a girl aged 2 to 9 in good health. This CDR3 reads CSVGPDGPYEQYF. The CDR3 nucleotides read TGCAGCGTTGGCCCCGACGGTCCCTACGAGCAGTACTTC.